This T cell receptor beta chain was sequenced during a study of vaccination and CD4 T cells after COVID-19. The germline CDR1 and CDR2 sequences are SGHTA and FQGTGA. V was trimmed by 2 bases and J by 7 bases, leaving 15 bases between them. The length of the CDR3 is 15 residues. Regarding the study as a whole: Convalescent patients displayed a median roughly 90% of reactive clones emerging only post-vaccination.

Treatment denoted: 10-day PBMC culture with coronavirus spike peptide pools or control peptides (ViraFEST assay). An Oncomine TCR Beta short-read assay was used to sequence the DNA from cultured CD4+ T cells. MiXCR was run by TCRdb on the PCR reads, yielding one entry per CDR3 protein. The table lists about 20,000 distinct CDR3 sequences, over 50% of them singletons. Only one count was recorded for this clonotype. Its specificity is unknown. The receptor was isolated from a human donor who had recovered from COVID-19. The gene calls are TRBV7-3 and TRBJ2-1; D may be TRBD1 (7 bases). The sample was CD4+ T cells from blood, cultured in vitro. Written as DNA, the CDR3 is TGTGCCAGCAGCTTAGGAGGGGGCGAATTAAATGAGCAGTTCTTC. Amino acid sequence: CASSLGGGELNEQFF.